The 3 T cell receptor beta chains below come from one sample, sequenced in a study of OX40 agonist ivuxolimab in advanced cancers. Sequencing used immunoSEQ multiplex PCR; TCRdb keeps in-frame clones, though not all of them. The table lists tens of thousands of clones, roughly 90% of them singletons. Sequencing used CD4+ or CD8+ T cells sorted from blood, obtained in a trial of the OX40 agonist ivuxolimab. The receptors derive from an adult with an advanced solid tumor such as melanoma, head and neck, liver or kidney cancer.

This chain connects TRBV18 to TRBJ2-7; possible D gene TRBD1, 5 bases. This CDR3 region has 13 residues. V was pared by 6 bases and J by 1 base, with 10 bases between. From germline, CDR1 is KGHSH and CDR2 LQKENI. Here the CDR3 DNA reads TGTGCCAGCTCGACTGACAGATCCTACGAGCAGTACTTC. This translates into CASSTDRSYEQYF.

The chain employs TRBV2 and TRBJ2-5; TRBD1 might be the D (6 bases). V dropped 4 bases and J dropped 5 bases, with 17 bases sitting between them. There are 15 residues in the CDR3. Germline V gene sequence: CDR1 SNHLY, CDR2 FYNNEI. In nucleotides, the CDR3 is TGTGCCAGCAGTGCGGCAGGGGCGCCCTCCGAGACCCAGTACTTC. This sequence encodes CASSAAGAPSETQYF.

Here the CDR3 DNA reads TGTGCCAGCAGCTCCCGGACAGGGAGGTTGAACACTGAAGCTTTCTTT. Translated, it gives CASSSRTGRLNTEAFF. The chain employs TRBV11-2 and TRBJ1-1; the match to TRBD1 covers 8 bases. V was clipped by 4 bases and J by 0 bases; unmatched bases: 7. Germline-derived CDR1 and CDR2 are SGHAT and FQNNGV. This CDR3 comprises 16 residues.